The clone carrying this T cell receptor (beta chain) was picked up a small number of times. Produced via immunoSEQ multiplex PCR; TCRdb's table is partial and in-frame only. The sample contains about 130,000 clones, more than 60% of which appear only once. The length of the CDR3 is 13 residues. CDR1 and CDR2 (germline): KGHDR, SFDVKD. V was clipped by 5 bases and J by 6 bases; unmatched bases: 3. This sample stems from a study of blood T cell repertoires in COVID-19. Whole-study context: The samples span acute and convalescent COVID-19 from the United States, Italy and Spain. PBMCs, B-cell-depleted T cells, or T cells provided the cDNA or gDNA that made up the material.

This TCR was sampled from a woman aged 70-85 years with acute or convalescent COVID-19. Input material: peripheral blood. The chain joins TRBV24-1 to TRBJ2-1; 7 bases match TRBD2. The CDR3 DNA reads as TGTGCCACCAGTGTTGGGGGGGGCAATGAGCAGTTCTTC. It is translated as CATSVGGGNEQFF.